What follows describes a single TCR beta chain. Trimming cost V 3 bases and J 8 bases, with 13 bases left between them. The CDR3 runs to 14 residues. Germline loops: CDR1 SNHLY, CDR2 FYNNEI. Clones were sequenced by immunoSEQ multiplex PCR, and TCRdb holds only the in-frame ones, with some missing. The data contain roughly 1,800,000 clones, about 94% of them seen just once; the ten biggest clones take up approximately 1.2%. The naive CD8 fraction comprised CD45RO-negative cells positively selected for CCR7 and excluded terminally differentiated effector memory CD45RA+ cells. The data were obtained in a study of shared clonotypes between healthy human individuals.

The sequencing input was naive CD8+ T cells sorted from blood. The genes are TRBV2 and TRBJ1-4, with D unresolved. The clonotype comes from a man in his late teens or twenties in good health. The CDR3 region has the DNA TGTGCCAGCAGTGATTGGGGTGGCGGCGAAAAACTGTTTTTT. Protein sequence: CASSDWGGGEKLFF.